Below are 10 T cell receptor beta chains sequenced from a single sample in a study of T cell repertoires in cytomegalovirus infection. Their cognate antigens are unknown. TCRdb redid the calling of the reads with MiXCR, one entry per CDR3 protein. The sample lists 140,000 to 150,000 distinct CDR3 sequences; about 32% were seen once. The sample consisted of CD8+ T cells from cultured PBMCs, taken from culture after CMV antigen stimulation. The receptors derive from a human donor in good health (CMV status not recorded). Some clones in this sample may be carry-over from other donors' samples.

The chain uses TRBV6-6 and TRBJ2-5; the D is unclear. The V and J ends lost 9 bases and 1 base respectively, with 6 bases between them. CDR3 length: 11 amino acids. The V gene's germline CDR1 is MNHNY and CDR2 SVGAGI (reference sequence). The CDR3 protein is CASKVQETQYF. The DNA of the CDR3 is TGTGCCAGTAAAGTCCAAGAGACCCAGTACTTC.

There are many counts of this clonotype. The CDR3 is CASSPFSGGPLSTDTQYF. The CDR3 DNA follows: TGTGCCAGCAGCCCCTTTAGCGGGGGTCCCCTTAGCACAGATACGCAGTATTTT. The gene calls are TRBV7-8 and TRBJ2-3; TRBD2 agrees at 9 bases. Per the germline V gene, CDR1 is SGHVS and CDR2 is FQNEAQ. The CDR3 consists of 18 residues. The V and J ends lost 5 bases and 0 bases, in that order; junction bases with no gene match: 12. The whole variable domain, remainder taken from reference TRBV7-8 and TRBJ2-3, is GAGVSQSPRYKVAKRGQDVALRCDPISGHVSLFWYQQALGQGPEFLTYFQNEAQLDKSGLPSDRFFAERPEGSVSTLKIQRTQQEDSAVYLCASSPFSGGPLSTDTQYFGPGTRLTVL.

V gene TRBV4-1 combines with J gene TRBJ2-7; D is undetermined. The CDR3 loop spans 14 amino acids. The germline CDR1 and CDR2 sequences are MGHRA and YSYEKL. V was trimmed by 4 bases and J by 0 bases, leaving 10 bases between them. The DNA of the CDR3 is TGCGCCAGCAGCCCCATCCAGAGCTCCTACGAGCAGTACTTC. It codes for CASSPIQSSYEQYF.

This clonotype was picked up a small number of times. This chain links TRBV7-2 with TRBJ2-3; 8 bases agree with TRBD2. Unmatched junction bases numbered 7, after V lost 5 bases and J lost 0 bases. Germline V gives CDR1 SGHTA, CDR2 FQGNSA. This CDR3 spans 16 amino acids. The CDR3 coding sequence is TGTGCCAGCAGCCCGGGGGGGGGGCCTAGCACAGATACGCAGTATTTT. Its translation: CASSPGGGPSTDTQYF. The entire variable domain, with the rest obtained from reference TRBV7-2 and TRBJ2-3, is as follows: GAGVSQSPSNKVTEKGKDVELRCDPISGHTALYWYRQSLGQGLEFLIYFQGNSAPDKSGLPSDRFSAERTGGSVSTLTIQRTQQEDSAVYLCASSPGGGPSTDTQYFGPGTRLTVL.

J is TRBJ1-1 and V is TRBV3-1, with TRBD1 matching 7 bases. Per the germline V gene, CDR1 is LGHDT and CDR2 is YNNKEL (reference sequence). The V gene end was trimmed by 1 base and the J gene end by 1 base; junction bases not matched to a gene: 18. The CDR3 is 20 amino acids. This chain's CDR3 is CASSQGPVGWSGTENTEAFF. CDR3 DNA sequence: TGTGCCAGCAGCCAAGGCCCAGTCGGTTGGTCAGGGACAGAGAACACTGAAGCTTTCTTT. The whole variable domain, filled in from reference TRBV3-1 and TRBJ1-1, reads DTAVSQTPKYLVTQMGNDKSIKCEQNLGHDTMYWYKQDSKKFLKIMFSYNNKELIINETVPNRFSPKSPDKAHLNLHINSLELGDSAVYFCASSQGPVGWSGTENTEAFFGQGTRLTVV.

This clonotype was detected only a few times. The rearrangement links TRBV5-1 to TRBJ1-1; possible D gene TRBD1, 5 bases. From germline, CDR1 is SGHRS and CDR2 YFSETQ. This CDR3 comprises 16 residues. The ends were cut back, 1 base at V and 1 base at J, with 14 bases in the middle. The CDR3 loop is CASSLQGSRKNTEAFF. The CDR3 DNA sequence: TGCGCCAGCAGCTTGCAGGGAAGCAGAAAGAACACTGAAGCTTTCTTT.

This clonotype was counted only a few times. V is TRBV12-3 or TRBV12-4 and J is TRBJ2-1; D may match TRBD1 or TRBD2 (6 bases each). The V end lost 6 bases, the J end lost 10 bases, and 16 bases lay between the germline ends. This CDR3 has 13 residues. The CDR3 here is CASSHPGAWEQFF. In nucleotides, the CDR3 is TGTGCCAGCAGCCACCCGGGGGCATGGGAGCAGTTCTTC.

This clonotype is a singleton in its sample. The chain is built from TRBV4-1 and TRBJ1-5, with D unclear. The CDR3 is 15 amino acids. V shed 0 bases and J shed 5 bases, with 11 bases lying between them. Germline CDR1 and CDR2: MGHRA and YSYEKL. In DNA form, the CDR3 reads TGCGCCAGCAGCCAAGAGACGCGGGTCTATCAGCCCCAGCATTTT. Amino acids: CASSQETRVYQPQHF.

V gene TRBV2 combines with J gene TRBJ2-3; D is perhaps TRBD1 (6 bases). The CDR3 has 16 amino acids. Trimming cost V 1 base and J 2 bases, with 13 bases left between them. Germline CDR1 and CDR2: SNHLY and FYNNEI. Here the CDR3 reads CASSEGAGAITDTQYF. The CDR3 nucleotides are TGTGCCAGCAGTGAAGGCGCAGGGGCGATCACAGATACGCAGTATTTT.

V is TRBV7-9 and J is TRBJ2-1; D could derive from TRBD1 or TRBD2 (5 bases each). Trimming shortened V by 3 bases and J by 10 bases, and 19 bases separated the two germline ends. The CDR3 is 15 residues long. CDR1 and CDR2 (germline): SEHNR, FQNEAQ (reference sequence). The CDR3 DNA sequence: TGTGCCAGCAGCTTGGGACCTGTCGTTTCTAGAGAGCAGTTCTTC. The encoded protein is CASSLGPVVSREQFF.